The 10 T cell receptor beta chains below all came from one sample that was sequenced in a study of T-cell reconstitution after alpha-beta-depleted transplantation in children. Unique molecular identifiers featured in how the TCRbeta library was prepared. TCRdb passed the PCR reads through MiXCR, listing each CDR3 protein once. The table lists under 450,000 distinct CDR3 sequences, 10% to 15% of them singletons, with roughly 4.3% in the top ten. The starting material was PBMCs, obtained from the stem cell graft. The origin of the receptors is a human donor who donated a stem cell graft to a child with Fanconi anemia.

The rearrangement joins TRBV4-3 to TRBJ1-5, with unresolved D. CDR1 is LGHNA and CDR2 is YSLEER in the germline V gene. The CDR3 is 17 amino acids. The V gene lost 2 bases and the J gene lost 0 bases, with 14 bases spanning the gap. This CDR3 reads CASSQSVGSYSNQPQHF. CDR3 in DNA: TGCGCCAGCAGCCAATCGGTCGGATCATATAGCAATCAGCCCCAGCATTTT.

Concerning this clonotype itself: A read error may produce the germline difference seen at one junction end. The chain uses TRBV29-1 and TRBJ1-2, with D maybe TRBD1 (5 bases). Germline lookup yields CDR1 SQVTM and CDR2 ANQGSEA. The CDR3 has 13 amino acids. CDR3 sequence reads: CSVAQGSNYSYTF. In DNA, the CDR3 is TGCAGCGTAGCCCAGGGAAGTAACTATAGCTACACCTTC.

This clonotype was counted many times. The rearrangement joins TRBV24-1 to TRBJ2-3, with D unresolved. The CDR3 runs to 14 residues. CDR1 and CDR2 (germline): KGHDR, SFDVKD. V shed 9 bases and J shed 0 bases, with 12 bases lying between them. CDR3 nucleotides: TGTGCCACCCAAGACTCTGCAAGCACAGATACGCAGTATTTT. Encoded protein: CATQDSASTDTQYF.

This clonotype was counted at least ten times. This chain links TRBV25-1 with TRBJ1-6; D might be TRBD1 (5 bases). Per the germline V gene, CDR1 is MGHDK and CDR2 is SYGVNS. The V end was cut by 6 bases, the J end by 2 bases, with 11 bases between. The CDR3 is 15 amino acids. The CDR3 coding sequence is TGTGCCAGCAGCAAGGGACGCGCCTATAATTCACCCCTCCACTTT. Translated, it gives CASSKGRAYNSPLHF.

The chain employs TRBV15 and TRBJ1-2; 11 bases align to TRBD1. After removal of 1 base from V and 3 bases from J, the junction contained 4 bases not matched to a gene. Germline V gene sequence: CDR1 LNHNV, CDR2 YYDKDF (reference sequence). This CDR3 contains 16 residues. DNA for the CDR3: TGTGCCACCAGCAGAGGAGGGACAGGGGGGGACTATGGCTACACCTTC. It encodes CATSRGGTGGDYGYTF.

Ten or more counts support this clonotype. The chain carries TRBV29-1 and TRBJ2-3; 7 bases align to TRBD1. The CDR3 totals 12 residues. Germline CDR1 SQVTM, CDR2 ANQGSEA. J was trimmed by 2 bases and V by 6 bases; bases with no gene match: 2. CDR3 region: CSVGTDTDTQYF. DNA for the CDR3: TGCAGCGTGGGGACAGACACAGATACGCAGTATTTT.

This clonotype was counted only a few times. This rearrangement joins TRBV5-4 to TRBJ2-5; 12 positions match TRBD2. Germline V gene sequence: CDR1 SGHNT, CDR2 YYREEE (reference sequence). The CDR3 has 19 amino acids. J was trimmed by 2 bases and V by 4 bases; bases with no gene match: 15. CDR3 region: CASSLEVTSGGTHQETQYF. CDR3 bases: TGTGCCAGCAGCCTGGAAGTCACTAGCGGGGGGACACATCAAGAGACCCAGTACTTC.

Many counts were recorded for this clonotype. This chain connects TRBV20-1 to TRBJ1-1, with D tentatively TRBD1 (6 bases). The germline V gene encodes CDR1 DFQATT and CDR2 SNEGSKA (reference sequence). The V end was cut by 5 bases, the J end by 4 bases, with 17 bases between. This CDR3 region has 14 residues. This chain's CDR3 is CSARSPRGATEAFF. CDR3 nucleotides: TGCAGTGCTCGCTCGCCGAGGGGGGCCACTGAAGCTTTCTTT.

In its sample, this clonotype was seen a few times. V and J are TRBV5-1 and TRBJ1-1, with a possible D match to TRBD1 (5 bases). Trimming left V 1 base short and J 5 bases short, with 15 bases between. Per the germline V gene, CDR1 is SGHRS and CDR2 is YFSETQ. The CDR3 has 15 amino acids. CDR3: CASSLFPSGGTEAFF. For the CDR3, the DNA is TGCGCCAGCAGCTTGTTTCCGTCGGGGGGTACTGAAGCTTTCTTT.

The chain carries TRBV4-3 and TRBJ2-1; 8 bases line up with TRBD1. The V gene end was trimmed by 0 bases and the J gene end by 13 bases; junction bases not matched to a gene: 5. CDR1 LGHNA and CDR2 YSLEER come from the germline V gene. CDR3 length: 13 residues. CDR3 coding DNA: TGCGCCAGCAGCCAAGATACACAGGGGGAACAGTTCTTC. As protein: CASSQDTQGEQFF.